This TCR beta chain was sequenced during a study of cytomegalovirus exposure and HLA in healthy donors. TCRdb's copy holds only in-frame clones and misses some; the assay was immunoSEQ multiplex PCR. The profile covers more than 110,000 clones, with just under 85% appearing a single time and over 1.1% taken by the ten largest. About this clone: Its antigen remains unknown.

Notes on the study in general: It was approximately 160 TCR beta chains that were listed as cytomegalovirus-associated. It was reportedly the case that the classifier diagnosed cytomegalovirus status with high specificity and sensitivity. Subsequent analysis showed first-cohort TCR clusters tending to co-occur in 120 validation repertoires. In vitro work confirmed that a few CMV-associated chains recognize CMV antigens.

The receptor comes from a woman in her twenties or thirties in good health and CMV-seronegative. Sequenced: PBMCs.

CDR3 coding DNA: TGTGCCAGCAGCCAAACAAGCTCCTACAATGAGCAGTTCTTC. It yields the protein CASSQTSSYNEQFF. V gene TRBV7-3 combines with J gene TRBJ2-1; no clear D. V lost 5 bases and J 0 bases, leaving 8 bases between the germline ends. The length of the CDR3 is 14 residues. Germline V gene sequence: CDR1 SGHTA, CDR2 FQGTGA.